This TCR beta chain was documented in a study of blood T cells in healthy people across ages. Study-level findings and limits: Roughly linear age-related decline in beta diversity appeared, significant by age about 40. Because sorting was not performed, PBMCs prevented conclusive naive versus antigen-experienced comparison. More naive CD4+ cells and higher diversity marked long-lived donors relative to aged donors.

A second PCR of 7 to 11 cycles used a sample-barcoded 5' primer and a J-beta primer mix. Through a template-switch adaptor with 12 random nucleotides, each cDNA molecule received a tag. TCRdb independently ran MiXCR on the 5' RACE reads; one entry per CDR3 protein. The data contain roughly 640,000 distinct CDR3 sequences, 25% to 30% of them singletons. The CDR3 length is 15 residues. Germline CDR1 is SEHNR and CDR2 is FQNEAQ (reference sequence). Comment on this clonotype: Its antigen is undetermined.

This receptor was identified in an elderly woman in good health. V is TRBV7-9 and J is TRBJ2-4; D is uncertain. The J call may be in error: the DNA end matches TRBJ2-5 better. Sequencing was carried out using blood. As DNA, the CDR3 is TGTGCCAGCAGCCACTCGAGGATCTTAGAAGAGACCCAGTACTTC. Protein sequence: CASSHSRILEETQYF.